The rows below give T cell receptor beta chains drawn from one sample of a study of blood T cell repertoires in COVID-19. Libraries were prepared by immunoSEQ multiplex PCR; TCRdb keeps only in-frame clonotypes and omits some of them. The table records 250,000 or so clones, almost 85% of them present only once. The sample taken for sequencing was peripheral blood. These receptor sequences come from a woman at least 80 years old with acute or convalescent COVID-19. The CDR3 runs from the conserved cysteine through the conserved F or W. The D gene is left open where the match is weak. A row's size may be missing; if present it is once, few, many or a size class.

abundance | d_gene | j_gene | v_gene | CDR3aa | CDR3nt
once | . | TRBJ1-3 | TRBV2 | CASSDRSGNTIYF | TGTGCCAGCAGTGACCGCTCTGGAAACACCATATATTTT
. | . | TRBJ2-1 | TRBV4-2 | CASSQGLVDEQFF | TGTGCCAGCAGCCAAGGACTAGTCGATGAGCAGTTCTTC
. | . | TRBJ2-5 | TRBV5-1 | CASSQGQSGETQYF | TGCGCCAGCAGCCAAGGACAGAGTGGAGAGACCCAGTACTTC
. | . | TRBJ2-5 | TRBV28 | CASSNFGMGAETQYF | TGTGCCAGCAGTAATTTCGGGATGGGGGCAGAGACCCAGTACTTC
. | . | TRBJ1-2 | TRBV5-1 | CASRGGTDYGYTF | TGCGCCAGCAGGGGAGGGACTGACTATGGCTACACCTTC
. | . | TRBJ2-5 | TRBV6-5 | CASSYIDRETQYF | TGTGCCAGCAGTTACATTGACAGAGAGACCCAGTACTTC
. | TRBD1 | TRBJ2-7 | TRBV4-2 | CASSQVESGGYEQYF | TGTGCCAGCAGCCAAGTTGAATCAGGGGGCTACGAGCAGTACTTC
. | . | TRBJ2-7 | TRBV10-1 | CASSPVEEQYF | TGCGCCAGCAGCCCCGTCGAGGAGCAGTACTTC
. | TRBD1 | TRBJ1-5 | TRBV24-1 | CATSGQGSNQPQHF | TGTGCCACCAGTGGACAGGGGAGCAATCAGCCCCAGCATTTT
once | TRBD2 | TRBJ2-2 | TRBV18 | CASSDYGTSGRRTGELFF | TGTGCCAGCTCAGACTATGGGACTAGCGGGAGGCGTACCGGGGAGCTGTTTTTT